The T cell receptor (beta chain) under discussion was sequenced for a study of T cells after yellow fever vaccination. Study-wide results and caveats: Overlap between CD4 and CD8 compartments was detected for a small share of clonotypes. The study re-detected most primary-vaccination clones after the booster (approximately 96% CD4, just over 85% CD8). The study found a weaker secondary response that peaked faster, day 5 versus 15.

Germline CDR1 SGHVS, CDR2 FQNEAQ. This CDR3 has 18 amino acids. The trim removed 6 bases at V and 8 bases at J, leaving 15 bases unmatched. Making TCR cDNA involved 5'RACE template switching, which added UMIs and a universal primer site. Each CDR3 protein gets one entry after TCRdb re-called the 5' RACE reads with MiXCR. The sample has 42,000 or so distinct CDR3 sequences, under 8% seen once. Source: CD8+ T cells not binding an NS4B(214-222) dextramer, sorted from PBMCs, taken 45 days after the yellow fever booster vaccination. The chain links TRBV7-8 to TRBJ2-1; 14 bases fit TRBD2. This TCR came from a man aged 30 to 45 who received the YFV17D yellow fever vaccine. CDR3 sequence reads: CASRDSTGGLAGVDEQFF. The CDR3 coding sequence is TGTGCCAGCAGGGATTCGACAGGGGGACTAGCGGGAGTAGATGAGCAGTTCTTC.